Given below is one TCR beta chain in context. The CDR3 covers 12 residues. With 7 bases removed from V and 11 bases from J, the gap between germline ends came to 17 bases. Per germline, CDR1 LNHDA and CDR2 SQIVND (reference sequence). This entry comes from a study of regulatory T cells in long-lasting Graves disease. Time point defined: newly diagnosed GD, antithyroid drugs for less than 3 months. Construction of the TCR library relied on RNA isolated from PBMCs. Assembly of TCR beta libraries relied on iRepertoire HTBI primers together with Arm-PCR of CDR3 regions. TCRdb processed the multiplex PCR reads anew with MiXCR; each CDR3 protein has one entry. The sample contains about 210,000 distinct CDR3 sequences, roughly a fifth of which appear only once. These sequences were also reported in another study, on T cells in Graves' hyperthyroidism and ophthalmopathy.

This clonotype originated in a woman younger than 45 with Graves disease. The rearrangement joins TRBV19 to TRBJ1-1; D gene ambiguous. The specimen was peripheral blood mononuclear cells (PBMCs), collected at new diagnosis, from a patient treated with antithyroid drugs. CDR3 bases: TGTGCCAGTACAACGGACTTGAAGTTGGCTTTCTTT. Protein: CASTTDLKLAFF.